The T cell receptor beta chain described here comes from a study of breast tumors, draining lymph nodes, adjacent tissues. This clonotype showed up just once. MiXCR was run by TCRdb on the multiplex PCR reads, yielding one entry per CDR3 protein. Of 20,000 or so distinct CDR3 sequences listed, approximately 42% were seen once; the top ten hold 15% to 25%. V dropped 4 bases and J dropped 3 bases, with 6 bases sitting between them. The CDR3 extends over 12 amino acids. Germline V gene data show CDR1 as SGHDN and CDR2 as FVKESK. The clonotype comes from a female donor with breast cancer. Some clones in this sample may be carry-over from other donors' samples. The sequencing input was breast tumor tissue. The chain uses TRBV14 and TRBJ1-2; no reliable D call. This CDR3 is CASSPTHYGYTF. The CDR3 region has the DNA TGTGCCAGCAGCCCGACTCACTATGGCTACACCTTC.